This T cell receptor beta chain was found in a study of blood T cell repertoires in COVID-19. CDR3 length equals 14 residues. Trimming removed 8 bases from V and 6 bases from J; junction bases left unmatched: 12. From germline, CDR1 is MNHEY and CDR2 SVGAGI. Generated by immunoSEQ multiplex PCR, the TCRdb table keeps only in-frame clones and is missing some. Of about 74,000 clones detected, over 75% appear once; the ten largest clones hold about 2.7%. The chain couples TRBV6-5 to TRBJ2-7, with 8 bases that match TRBD1. Sample: peripheral blood. The sequence was obtained from a man aged 65-85 years with active or convalescent COVID-19. The chain's CDR3 is CASVRTGTLREQYF. The CDR3, as DNA: TGTGCCAGCGTACGGACAGGGACACTACGCGAGCAGTACTTC.